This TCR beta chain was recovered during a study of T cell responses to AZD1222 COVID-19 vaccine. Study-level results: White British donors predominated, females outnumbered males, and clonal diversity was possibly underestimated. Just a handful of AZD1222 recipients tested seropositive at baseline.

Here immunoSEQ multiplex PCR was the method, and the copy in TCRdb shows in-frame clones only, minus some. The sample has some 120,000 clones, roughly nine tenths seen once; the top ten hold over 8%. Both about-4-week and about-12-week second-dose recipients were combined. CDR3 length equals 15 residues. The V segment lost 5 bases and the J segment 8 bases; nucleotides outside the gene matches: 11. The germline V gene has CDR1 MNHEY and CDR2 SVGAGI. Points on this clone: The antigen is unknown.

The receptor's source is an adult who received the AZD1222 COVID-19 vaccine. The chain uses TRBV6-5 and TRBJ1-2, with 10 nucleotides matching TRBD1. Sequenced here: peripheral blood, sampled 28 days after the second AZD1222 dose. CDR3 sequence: CASSTLGQGRLGYTF. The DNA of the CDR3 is TGTGCCAGCAGTACCCTGGGACAGGGGAGATTAGGCTACACCTTC.